This T cell receptor (beta chain) is drawn from a study of response to subunit inactivated influenza vaccine. Study observations and caveats: New T cells are recruited in small numbers by each seasonal influenza vaccination, according to the authors' suggestion.

TCRdb analysed the RT-PCR reads with MiXCR anew, one entry per CDR3 protein. The sample includes some 540,000 distinct CDR3 sequences, approximately 20% of them seen just once. This clonotype has a handful of counts. Its matching antigen is unknown. CDR3 length: 12 amino acids. V was clipped by 8 bases and J by 10 bases, with 17 bases between them. Germline CDR1 reads SNHLY; CDR2 reads FYNNEI. Separately, the same data were catalogued under a study of T cells expressing NK-cell markers. This second report adds: As the method of synthesis, 5'RACE template switching with UMIs yielded TCR beta cDNA. For several experiments, T cell sorting was restricted to the alpha-beta TCR population by means of an anti-gamma-delta TCR antibody.

V usage is TRBV2 and J usage is TRBJ1-1, with D possibly being TRBD1 (5 bases). Sequencing was performed on CD4+ T cells sorted from PBMCs, taken about 13 days after vaccination. This TCR was recovered from a man aged 45 to 65 who received an inactivated influenza vaccine. CDR3 sequence: CASSGVGVVAFF. The CDR3 DNA reads TGTGCCAGCTCGGGGGTGGGGGTAGTAGCTTTCTTT.